This TCR beta chain was sequenced during a study of CD8+ T cells in alopecia areata. Study-wide context: Skin was taken from roughly 6-13-month-old C3H/HeJ graft donors that had spontaneous alopecia and grafted onto approximately 7-10-week-old female C3H/HeJ mice.

A sort of pooled cutaneous lymph node cells used CD4, CD8alpha, NKG2D, NKG2ACE and other stains. This CDR3 is built from 12 residues. Germline V lookup: CDR1 NSHNY, CDR2 SYGAGN. Reverse transcribed after extraction, RNA yielded cDNA as the sequencing template. Data came from immunoSEQ multiplex PCR; TCRdb stores just in-frame clones and leaves some out. There are 270,000 or so clones in the sample, none observed a single time. Study outcomes and limitations: Lesional scalp displayed greater clonality than normal scalp, most notably in alopecia totalis/universalis. In scalp samples, resident alphabeta T cells of normal skin are also sequenced.

This clone was seen a few times. As yet, its antigen is unknown. The listed genes are named as in mouse. The sequenced fragment ends 4 residues before the CDR3 boundary, so the rest is inferred from the germline J gene. This sequence joins TRBV13-1 and TRBJ2-7, with TRBD1 as a possible D gene (6 bases). The TCR originated in a C3H/HeJ mouse with alopecia areata. This mouse strain has H2-k as its MHC haplotype. Sequenced material: CD4+ T cells sorted from a lymph node. CDR3 DNA (partial): TGTGCCAGCAGAGACAGGAGGGAT. The encoded protein is CASRDRRD. The whole CDR3 protein reads CASRDRRDEQYF.